The T cell receptor (beta chain) under discussion was sequenced for a study of breast tumors, draining lymph nodes, adjacent tissues. Study-level points and caveats: Tumor repertoires ranked between lymph nodes and nontumor tissue in diversity, with V and J gene preferences. Findings are consistent with lymph node origin and intratumoral expansion of most tumor T cells. The lymph node origin of tumor T cells was framed as consistent with a hypothesis, not demonstrated. Luminal-like breast cancer showed significantly greater tumor-nontumor repertoire similarity than basal-like breast cancer did.

V lost 2 bases, J lost 1 base, and 14 bases lay in between. Germline CDR1 GTSNPN, CDR2 SVGIG (reference sequence). The CDR3 is made up of 16 amino acids. Breast cancer patients provided tissue from their axillary draining lymph nodes. TCRdb recomputed calls from the multiplex PCR reads with MiXCR, one row per CDR3 protein. In the table there are 84,000 or so distinct CDR3 sequences, over 25% of which are singletons. The table lists this clonotype with many counts. Its target is not known. J is TRBJ1-4 and V is TRBV30, with D possibly being TRBD1 (6 bases). The source material was axillary lymph node tissue. The clonotype comes from a female donor with breast cancer. Some clones in this sample may be carry-over from other donors' samples. In DNA, the CDR3 is TGTGCCTGGAGTAAGGTTCAGGGGAGAACTAATGAAAAACTGTTTTTT. This gives the protein CAWSKVQGRTNEKLFF.